Each of the 20 T cell receptor beta chains below was sequenced from the same sample in a study of shared clonotypes between healthy human individuals. CD45RO-negative CD8 cells positively selected for CCR7 made up the naive population, which excluded terminally differentiated effector memory CD45RA+ cells. Clones were read by immunoSEQ multiplex PCR, and TCRdb kept only the in-frame ones, dropping some. The repertoire holds around 2,000,000 clones, with approximately 94% as singletons. The sequencing input was naive CD8+ T cells from PBMCs. All receptors come from a man younger than 30 in good health. Some clones in this sample may be carry-over from other donors' samples.

Concerning this clone itself: Other DNA sequences of this sample code for an identical CDR3. The rearrangement joins TRBV5-6 to TRBJ1-1; D is unclear. This CDR3 has 13 residues. V was shortened by 0 bases and J by 0 bases, with 3 bases between the two germline ends. Germline V gene data show CDR1 as SGHDT and CDR2 as YYEEEE. CDR3: CASSLDVNTEAFF. The CDR3 DNA sequence: TGTGCCAGCAGCTTGGACGTGAACACTGAAGCTTTCTTT.

The chain employs TRBV7-8 and TRBJ1-2; D is perhaps TRBD1 (6 bases). V was trimmed by 5 bases and J by 5 bases, leaving 18 bases between them. The CDR3 runs to 15 residues. CDR1 and CDR2 (germline): SGHVS, FQNEAQ. The CDR3 reads CASSPTTGTSYGYTF. CDR3 coding DNA: TGTGCCAGCAGCCCGACGACAGGTACATCTTATGGCTACACCTTC.

The chain couples TRBV27 to TRBJ2-7; D gene uncertain. Germline V lookup: CDR1 MNHEY, CDR2 SMNVEV (reference sequence). The V and J ends lost 6 bases and 0 bases respectively, with 15 bases between them. This CDR3 has 15 amino acids. CDR3 in DNA: TGTGCCAGCAGCCTAAATGGATGGAGCTCCTACGAGCAGTACTTC. This codes for CASSLNGWSSYEQYF.

V is TRBV7-8 and J is TRBJ2-1; D may be TRBD1 (5 bases). This CDR3 comprises 16 residues. Germline values: CDR1 SGHVS, CDR2 FQNEAQ. V shed 2 bases and J shed 15 bases, with 26 bases lying between them. This chain's CDR3 is CASSLYAATVLPGGFF. CDR3 nucleotides: TGTGCCAGCAGCTTATACGCCGCGACAGTACTGCCGGGCGGGTTCTTC.

This chain uses TRBV6-5 with TRBJ2-3, with 8 bases that match TRBD2. The V gene end was trimmed by 5 bases and the J gene end by 3 bases; junction bases not matched to a gene: 7. CDR3 length equals 15 residues. Germline loops: CDR1 MNHEY, CDR2 SVGAGI. Here the CDR3 reads CASSPLAEGTDTQYF. Written as DNA, the CDR3 is TGTGCCAGCAGTCCACTAGCGGAGGGGACAGATACGCAGTATTTT.

The genes are TRBV27 and TRBJ1-2; tentatively, D is TRBD1 (5 bases). Germline CDR1 and CDR2: MNHEY and SMNVEV (reference sequence). Trimming cost V 2 bases and J 4 bases, with 11 bases left between them. The CDR3 contains 14 residues. CDR3 in DNA: TGTGCCAGCAGTTTAAGGGACGGCTTCTATGGCTACACCTTC. This sequence encodes CASSLRDGFYGYTF.

This chain connects TRBV21-1 to TRBJ1-5; the table names TRBD1, a call not compared with the DNA. TRBV21-1 is annotated as a pseudogene. The CDR3 contains 15 residues. This CDR3 reads CASSNYTGTDQPQHF. DNA for the CDR3: TGTGCCAGCAGCAACTATACCGGGACAGACCAGCCCCAGCATTTT.

The V gene is TRBV10-3, the J gene TRBJ2-3; 8 bases agree with TRBD2. The CDR3 is 16 residues long. Germline assignment: CDR1 ENHRY and CDR2 SYGVKD. The J segment lost 4 bases and the V segment lost 3 bases, leaving 9 bases of the junction unmatched. The DNA for the CDR3 is TGTGCCATCAGTGACAATTTAGCGGGGACGGCAGATACGCAGTATTTT. Its translation: CAISDNLAGTADTQYF.

The V and J genes are TRBV28 and TRBJ2-1, with D tentatively TRBD1 (6 bases). Germline V lookup: CDR1 MDHEN, CDR2 SYDVKM. The CDR3 runs to 17 residues. Trimming removed 6 bases at V and 2 bases at J, with 20 bases between. CDR3 in amino acids: CASRNIPETGTYNEQFF. Written as DNA, the CDR3 is TGTGCCAGCAGAAACATCCCCGAGACAGGTACCTACAATGAGCAGTTCTTC. Complete variable domain (other parts from reference TRBV28 and TRBJ2-1): DVKVTQSSRYLVKRTGEKVFLECVQDMDHENMFWYRQDPGLGLRLIYFSYDVKMKEKGDIPEGYSVSREKKERFSLILESASTNQTSMYLCASRNIPETGTYNEQFFGPGTRLTVL.

This chain uses TRBV6-6 with TRBJ1-1, with 7 bases aligning to TRBD1. The CDR3 has 15 residues. V shed 2 bases and J 0 bases; nucleotides not matched to a gene: 3. CDR1 is MNHNY, CDR2 SVGAGI, per germline (reference sequence). This CDR3 reads CASSYDRALNTEAFF. DNA of the CDR3: TGTGCCAGCAGTTACGACAGGGCTTTGAACACTGAAGCTTTCTTT.

The chain employs TRBV27 and TRBJ2-1; D unresolved. Per germline, CDR1 MNHEY and CDR2 SMNVEV (reference sequence). Trimming removed 3 bases at V and 8 bases at J, with 14 bases between. The CDR3 length is 14 residues. The CDR3 coding sequence is TGTGCCAGCAGTTTTCTTCTCAATCGCGATGAGCAGTTCTTC. The encoded protein is CASSFLLNRDEQFF.

This sequence joins TRBV11-2 and TRBJ1-5, with a possible D match to TRBD1 (6 bases). CDR3 length equals 13 residues. CDR1 is SGHAT and CDR2 is FQNNGV in the germline V gene. Trimming took off 9 bases at V and 2 bases at J, with 11 bases between the two ends. CDR3 DNA: TGTGCCAGTACCGAGGGGGGCAATCAGCCCCAGCATTTT. Translated: CASTEGGNQPQHF. Looking up the rest from reference TRBV11-2 and TRBJ1-5 gives the full variable domain: EAGVAQSPRYKIIEKRQSVAFWCNPISGHATLYWYQQILGQGPKLLIQFQNNGVVDDSQLPKDRFSAERLKGVDSTLKIQPAKLEDSAVYLCASTEGGNQPQHFGDGTRLSIL.

The J gene is TRBJ2-3, the V gene TRBV4-2; D may be TRBD2 (5 bases). The CDR3 runs 17 residues. V was cut by 4 bases and J by 2 bases, with 19 bases left in between. The germline V gene has CDR1 LGHNA and CDR2 YNFKEQ. Here the CDR3 DNA reads TGTGCCAGCAGCCTCGTCGGGGTAGCCATGACCACAGATACGCAGTATTTT. It is translated as CASSLVGVAMTTDTQYF.

The genes are TRBV28 and TRBJ2-6; D is unresolved. Trimming cost V 3 bases and J 0 bases, with 9 bases left between them. Germline V gene lookup returns CDR1 MDHEN and CDR2 SYDVKM. CDR3 size: 16 residues. This chain's CDR3 is CASSFSPVSGANVLTF. The CDR3 region has the DNA TGTGCCAGCAGTTTTTCCCCGGTCTCTGGGGCCAACGTCCTGACTTTC.

The V and J genes are TRBV7-9 and TRBJ2-3; 9 bases map to TRBD2. This CDR3 spans 18 amino acids. V was clipped by 3 bases and J by 2 bases; unmatched bases: 12. Germline CDR1 SEHNR, CDR2 FQNEAQ (reference sequence). CDR3 sequence reads: CASSFSGSRGVDTDTQYF. The CDR3 nucleotides read TGTGCCAGCAGCTTTAGCGGGAGTAGGGGGGTGGACACAGATACGCAGTATTTT.

The chain recombines TRBV7-3 with TRBJ2-7; perhaps TRBD1 as D (5 bases). The CDR3 sequence is 15 residues long. Trimming shortened V by 1 base and J by 1 base, and 11 bases separated the two germline ends. The germline CDR1 and CDR2 sequences are SGHTA and FQGTGA. CDR3 protein: CASSLIGAGSYEQYF. CDR3 coding DNA: TGTGCCAGCAGCTTAATTGGGGCAGGGTCCTACGAGCAGTACTTC.

The chain carries TRBV18 and TRBJ2-7; possibly TRBD1 for D (6 bases). The CDR3 consists of 15 residues. V was trimmed by 0 bases and J by 6 bases, leaving 15 bases between them. Germline V lookup: CDR1 KGHSH, CDR2 LQKENI. The CDR3 nucleotides are TGTGCCAGCTCACCACCTAGTTGGGACACCCGCGAGCAGTACTTC. Protein sequence: CASSPPSWDTREQYF.

The J gene is TRBJ1-5, the V gene TRBV15; D not resolved. CDR1 LNHNV and CDR2 YYDKDF come from the germline V gene (reference sequence). The CDR3 loop spans 15 amino acids. V lost 2 bases to trimming and J lost 3 bases, with 11 bases between them. The CDR3 DNA sequence: TGTGCCACCAGCAGACCCCCGGGGATCAATCAGCCCCAGCATTTT. It codes for CATSRPPGINQPQHF.

The J gene is TRBJ2-7, the V gene TRBV2, with a tentative D call TRBD2 (5 bases). The V and J ends lost 7 bases and 2 bases respectively, with 21 bases between them. Germline V gene lookup returns CDR1 SNHLY and CDR2 FYNNEI. The CDR3 is 16 residues long. The CDR3 region has the DNA TGTGCCAGCATGGGGAGTGAAGGGCGTATAGCCTACGAGCAGTACTTC. It codes for CASMGSEGRIAYEQYF.

This clone was picked up one time. V and J are TRBV29-1 and TRBJ2-3; TRBD2 matches 8 bases. The germline V gene has CDR1 SQVTM and CDR2 ANQGSEA. The J segment lost 0 bases and the V segment lost 6 bases, leaving 11 bases of the junction unmatched. The length of the CDR3 is 16 residues. Here the CDR3 reads CSVHTGGAVSTDTQYF. CDR3 in DNA: TGCAGCGTCCACACGGGGGGGGCGGTCAGCACAGATACGCAGTATTTT.